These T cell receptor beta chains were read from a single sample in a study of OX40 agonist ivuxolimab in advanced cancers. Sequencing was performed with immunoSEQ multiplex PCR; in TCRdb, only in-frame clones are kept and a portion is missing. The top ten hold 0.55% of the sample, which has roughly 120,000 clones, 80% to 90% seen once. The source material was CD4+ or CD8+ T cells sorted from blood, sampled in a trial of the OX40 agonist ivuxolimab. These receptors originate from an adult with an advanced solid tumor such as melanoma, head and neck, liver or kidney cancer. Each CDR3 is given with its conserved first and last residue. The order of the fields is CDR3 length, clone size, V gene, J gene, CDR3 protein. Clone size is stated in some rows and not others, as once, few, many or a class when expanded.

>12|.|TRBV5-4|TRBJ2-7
CASSYGSVEQYF
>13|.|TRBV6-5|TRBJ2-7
CASSAGQSYEQYF
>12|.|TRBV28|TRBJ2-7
CASRDRQNEQYF
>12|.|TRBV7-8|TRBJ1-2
CASSLGGGGYTF
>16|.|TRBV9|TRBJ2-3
CASSVGTESSTDTQYF
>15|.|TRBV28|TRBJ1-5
CASISGERVGRPQHF
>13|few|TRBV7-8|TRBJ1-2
CASSTLLGEGYTF
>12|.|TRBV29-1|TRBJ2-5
CSGGGQGATQYF
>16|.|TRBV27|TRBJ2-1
CASSPSLAGGGNEQFF
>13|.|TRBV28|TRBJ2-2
CASRTGGTGELFF
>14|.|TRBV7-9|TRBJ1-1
CASSLEAVTFEAFF
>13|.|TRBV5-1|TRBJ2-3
CASSLFGGDTQYF
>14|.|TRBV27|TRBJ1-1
CASSLRSGNTEAFF
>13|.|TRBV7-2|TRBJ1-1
CASSLTGKTEAFF
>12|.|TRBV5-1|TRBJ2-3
CASSLSTDTQYF
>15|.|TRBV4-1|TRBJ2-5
CASSQGQGAQETQYF
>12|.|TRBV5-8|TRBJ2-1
CATSQRTNEQFF
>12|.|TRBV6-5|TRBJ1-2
CASSYRAYGYTF
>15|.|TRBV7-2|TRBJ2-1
CASSQGLASYNEQFF
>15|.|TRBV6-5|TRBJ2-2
CASSYQGSTTGELFF
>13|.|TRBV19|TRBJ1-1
CASSITPPVEAFF
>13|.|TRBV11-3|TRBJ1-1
CASSRQGNTEAFF
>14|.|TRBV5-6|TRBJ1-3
CASSLRGVGNTIYF
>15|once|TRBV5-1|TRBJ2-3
CASSAPSGLTDTQYF
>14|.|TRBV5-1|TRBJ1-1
CASSLQGPNTEAFF
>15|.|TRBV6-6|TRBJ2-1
CASTQGSGGYNEQFF
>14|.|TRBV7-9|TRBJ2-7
CASSLELAVREQYF
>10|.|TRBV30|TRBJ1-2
CAWRSFGYTF
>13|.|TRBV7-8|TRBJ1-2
CASTPEGVHGYTF
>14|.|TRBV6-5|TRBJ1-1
CASSTGTTNTEAFF
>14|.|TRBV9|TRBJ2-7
CASSAGQRGYEQYF
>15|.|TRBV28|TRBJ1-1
CASTTFGVVGTEAFF
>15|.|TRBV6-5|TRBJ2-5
CASSYRGGGGETQYF
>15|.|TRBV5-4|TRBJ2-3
CASSIRQGSTDTQYF
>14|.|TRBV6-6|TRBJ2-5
CASSYIGFQETQYF
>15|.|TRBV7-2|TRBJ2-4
CASSPQAQGKNIQYF
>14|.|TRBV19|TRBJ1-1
CASSTRTGNTEAFF
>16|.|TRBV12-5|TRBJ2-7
CASGLNPGTGAYEQYF
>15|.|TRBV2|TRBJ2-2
CASSVRGGQTGELFF
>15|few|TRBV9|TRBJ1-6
CASSEGGQGNSPLHF
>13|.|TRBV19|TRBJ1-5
CASSDLSHQPQHF
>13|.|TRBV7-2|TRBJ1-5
CASRRTYDQPQHF
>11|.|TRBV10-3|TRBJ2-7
CAIGAQNEQYF
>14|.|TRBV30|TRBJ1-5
CAWSPGTGHQPQHF
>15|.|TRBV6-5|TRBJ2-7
CASSYLRRVSLEQYF
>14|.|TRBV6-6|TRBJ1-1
CASRPGRSNTEAFF
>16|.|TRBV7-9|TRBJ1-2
CASSLAGSGGADGYTF
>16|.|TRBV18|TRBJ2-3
CASSRNRDRGTDTQYF
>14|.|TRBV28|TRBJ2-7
CASSLGTGSYEQYF
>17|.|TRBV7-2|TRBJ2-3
CASSPRGRLSDADTQYF
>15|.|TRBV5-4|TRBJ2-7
CASSLGLAGNYEQYF